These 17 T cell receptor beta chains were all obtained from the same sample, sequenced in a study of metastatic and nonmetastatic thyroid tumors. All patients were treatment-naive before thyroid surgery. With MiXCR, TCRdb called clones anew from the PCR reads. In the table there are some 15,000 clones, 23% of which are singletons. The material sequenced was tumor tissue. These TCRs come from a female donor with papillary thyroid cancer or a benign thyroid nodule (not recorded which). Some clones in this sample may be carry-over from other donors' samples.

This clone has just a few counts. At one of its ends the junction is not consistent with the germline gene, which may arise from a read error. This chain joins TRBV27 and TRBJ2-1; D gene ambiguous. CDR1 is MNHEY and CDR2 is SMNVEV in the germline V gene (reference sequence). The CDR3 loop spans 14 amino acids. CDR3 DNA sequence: TGTGCCAGCAGGTCGGCGGCCGGTGGGCATGAGCGGTTCTTC. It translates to CASRSAAGGHERFF.

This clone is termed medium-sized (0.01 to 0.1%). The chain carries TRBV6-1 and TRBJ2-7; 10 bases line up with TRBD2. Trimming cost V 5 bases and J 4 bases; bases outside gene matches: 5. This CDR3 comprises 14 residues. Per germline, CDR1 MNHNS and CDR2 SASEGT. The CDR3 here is CASSTGTSAYEQYF. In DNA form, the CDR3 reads TGTGCCAGCAGTACGGGGACTAGCGCTTACGAGCAGTACTTC.

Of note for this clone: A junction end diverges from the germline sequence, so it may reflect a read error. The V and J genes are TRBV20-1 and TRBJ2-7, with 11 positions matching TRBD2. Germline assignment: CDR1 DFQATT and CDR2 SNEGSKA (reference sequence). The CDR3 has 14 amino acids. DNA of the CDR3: TGTAGTGCCACTCTGACTAGCGGGACTTCCGAGCAGTACTTC. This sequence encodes CSATLTSGTSEQYF.

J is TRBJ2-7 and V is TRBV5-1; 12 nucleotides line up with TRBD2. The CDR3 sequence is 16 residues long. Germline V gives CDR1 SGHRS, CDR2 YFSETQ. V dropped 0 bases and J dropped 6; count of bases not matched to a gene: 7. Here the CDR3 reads CASSLAPLAGGGEQYF. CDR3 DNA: TGCGCCAGCAGCTTGGCCCCACTAGCGGGAGGAGGCGAGCAGTACTTC.

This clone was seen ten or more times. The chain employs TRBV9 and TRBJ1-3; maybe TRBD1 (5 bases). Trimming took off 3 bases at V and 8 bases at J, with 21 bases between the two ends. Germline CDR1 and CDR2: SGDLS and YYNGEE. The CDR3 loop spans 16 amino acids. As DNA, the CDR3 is TGTGCCAGCAGCGGGACCGGGACTCTGGTGGGGGACACCATATATTTT. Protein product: CASSGTGTLVGDTIYF.

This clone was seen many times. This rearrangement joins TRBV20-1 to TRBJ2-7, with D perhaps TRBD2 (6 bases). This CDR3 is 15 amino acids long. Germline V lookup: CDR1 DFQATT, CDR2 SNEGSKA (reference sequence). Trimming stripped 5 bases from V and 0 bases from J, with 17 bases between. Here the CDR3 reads CSAGVGSGPSYEQYF. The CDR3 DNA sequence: TGCAGTGCTGGGGTTGGGAGCGGGCCCTCCTACGAGCAGTACTTC.

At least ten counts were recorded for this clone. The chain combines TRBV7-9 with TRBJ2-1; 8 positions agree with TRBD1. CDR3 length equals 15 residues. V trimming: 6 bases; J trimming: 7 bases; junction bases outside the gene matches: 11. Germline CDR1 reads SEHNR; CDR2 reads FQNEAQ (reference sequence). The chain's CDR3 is CASRTTGTGSNEQFF. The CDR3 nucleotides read TGTGCCAGCAGAACCACCGGGACAGGCTCGAATGAGCAGTTCTTC.

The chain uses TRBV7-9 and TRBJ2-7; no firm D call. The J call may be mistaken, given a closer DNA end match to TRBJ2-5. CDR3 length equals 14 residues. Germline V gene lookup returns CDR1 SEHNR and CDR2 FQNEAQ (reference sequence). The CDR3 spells CASSLVQYGETQYF. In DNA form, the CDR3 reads TGTGCCAGCAGCTTGGTTCAGTATGGGGAGACCCAGTACTTC.

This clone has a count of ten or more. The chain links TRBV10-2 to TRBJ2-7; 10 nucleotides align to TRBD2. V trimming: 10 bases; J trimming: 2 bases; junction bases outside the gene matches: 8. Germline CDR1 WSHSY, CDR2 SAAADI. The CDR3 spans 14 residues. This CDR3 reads CAISSGSITYEQYF. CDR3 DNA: TGCGCCATCTCTAGCGGGAGTATCACCTACGAGCAGTACTTC.

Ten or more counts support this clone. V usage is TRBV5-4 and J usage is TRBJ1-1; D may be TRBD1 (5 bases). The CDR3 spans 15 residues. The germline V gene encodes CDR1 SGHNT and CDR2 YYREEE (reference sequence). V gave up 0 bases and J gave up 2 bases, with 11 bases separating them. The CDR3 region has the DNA TGTGCCAGCAGCTTGGAGAAGGGGTTAAACACTGAAGCTTTCTTT. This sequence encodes CASSLEKGLNTEAFF. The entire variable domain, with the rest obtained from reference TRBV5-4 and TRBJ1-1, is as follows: ETGVTQSPTHLIKTRGQQVTLRCSSQSGHNTVSWYQQALGQGPQFIFQYYREEENGRGNFPPRFSGLQFPNYSSELNVNALELDDSALYLCASSLEKGLNTEAFFGQGTRLTVV.

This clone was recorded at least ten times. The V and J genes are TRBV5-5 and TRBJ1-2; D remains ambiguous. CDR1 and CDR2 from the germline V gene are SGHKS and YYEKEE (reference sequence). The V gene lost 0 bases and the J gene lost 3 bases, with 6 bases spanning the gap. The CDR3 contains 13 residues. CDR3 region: CASSLGSDYGYTF. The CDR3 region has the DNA TGTGCCAGCAGCTTGGGCTCGGACTATGGCTACACCTTC.

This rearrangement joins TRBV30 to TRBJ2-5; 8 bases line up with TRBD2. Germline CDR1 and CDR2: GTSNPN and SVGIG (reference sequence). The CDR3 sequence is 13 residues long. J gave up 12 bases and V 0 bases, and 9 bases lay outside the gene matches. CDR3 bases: TGTGCCTGGAGTGTCGGGAGGGCCGAGAGGGAGTACTTC. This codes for CAWSVGRAEREYF.

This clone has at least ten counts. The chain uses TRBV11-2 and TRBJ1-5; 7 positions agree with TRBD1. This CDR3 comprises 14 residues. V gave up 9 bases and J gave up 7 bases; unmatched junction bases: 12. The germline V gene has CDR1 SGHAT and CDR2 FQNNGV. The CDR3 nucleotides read TGTGCCAGTTCTCCGGGACAGTTCATACAGCCCCAGCATTTT. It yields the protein CASSPGQFIQPQHF.

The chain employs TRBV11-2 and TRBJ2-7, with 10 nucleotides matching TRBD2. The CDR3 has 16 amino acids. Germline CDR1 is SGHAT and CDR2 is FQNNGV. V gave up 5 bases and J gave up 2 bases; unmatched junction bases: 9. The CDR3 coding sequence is TGTGCCAGCAGCCCCTATAGGACTAGCGGACCCTACGAGCAGTACTTC. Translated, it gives CASSPYRTSGPYEQYF.

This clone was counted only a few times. CDR3 coding DNA: TGCAGTGCTGGGACTCCCCAAGAGACCCAGTACTTC. This translates into CSAGTPQETQYF. The chain recombines TRBV20-1 with TRBJ2-5, with D perhaps matching TRBD2 (6 bases). With 5 bases removed from V and 1 base from J, the gap between germline ends came to 8 bases. CDR1 and CDR2 (germline): DFQATT, SNEGSKA (reference sequence). This CDR3 spans 12 amino acids.

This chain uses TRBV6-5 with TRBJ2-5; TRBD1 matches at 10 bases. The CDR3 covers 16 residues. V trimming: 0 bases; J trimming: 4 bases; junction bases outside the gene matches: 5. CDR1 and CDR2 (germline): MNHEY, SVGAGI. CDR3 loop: CASSYSTGGAGETQYF. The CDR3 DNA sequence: TGTGCCAGCAGTTACTCGACAGGGGGCGCGGGAGAGACCCAGTACTTC.

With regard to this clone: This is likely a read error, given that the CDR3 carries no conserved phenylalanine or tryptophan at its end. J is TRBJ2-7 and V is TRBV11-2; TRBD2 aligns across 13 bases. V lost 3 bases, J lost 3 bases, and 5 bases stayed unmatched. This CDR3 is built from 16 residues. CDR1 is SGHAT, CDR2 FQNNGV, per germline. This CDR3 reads CASSLGLAGCIYEQYS. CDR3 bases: TGTGCCAGCAGCTTGGGACTAGCGGGGTGTATCTACGAGCAGTACTCC.